This T cell receptor beta chain comes out of a study of T cells in Graves' hyperthyroidism and ophthalmopathy. RNA transcripts were the template for amplifying TCR beta CDR3 regions. TCR CDR3 regions were first amplified by RT-PCR with HTBI primers. MiXCR, run by TCRdb on the multiplex PCR reads, gives a single entry per CDR3 protein. Here the sample spans 410,000 or so distinct CDR3 sequences, 14% to 15% being singletons. There are 13 residues in the CDR3. Germline CDR1 reads SNHLY; CDR2 reads FYNNEI. The V gene lost 1 base and the J gene lost 9 bases, with 10 bases spanning the gap. Study-level findings and limits: Most expanded thyroid clonotypes above 0.001 also appeared in blood. Ophthalmopathy and stable hyperthyroidism were separated by a 13 V-J model.

Disease lasting under 3 months, a NOSPECS grade of at least 4, and a Clinical Activity Score of at least 3 were features of the ophthalmopathy patients. Fresh 10 ml peripheral blood yielded PBMCs. In this sample, this clonotype turned up many times. Its antigen is currently unknown. The receptor was isolated from a man aged 18 to 29 with Graves' ophthalmopathy. J is TRBJ2-1 and V is TRBV2; D tentatively reads TRBD1 or TRBD2 (5 bases each). Sequenced sample: blood. The CDR3 reads CASSEGGIGEQFF. CDR3 sequence (DNA): TGTGCCAGCAGTGAAGGGGGGATAGGTGAGCAGTTCTTC.